This entry is about one T cell receptor (beta chain). These data originate in a study of T cell changes during pregnancy in multiple sclerosis. Trimming shortened V by 6 bases and J by 0 bases, and 8 bases separated the two germline ends. Germline-derived CDR1 and CDR2 are SNHLY and FYNNEI. CDR3 length: 13 amino acids. Here immunoSEQ multiplex PCR was the method, and the copy in TCRdb shows in-frame clones only, minus some. The data hold around 56,000 clones, with just over 90% observed a single time. The chain joins TRBV2 to TRBJ1-1; a possible D gene is TRBD1 (6 bases). This TCR was sampled from a female donor in good health, enrolled as a control in a pregnancy study. This specimen consisted of peripheral blood, obtained in the first trimester of pregnancy. The CDR3 protein is CASRDSMNTEAFF. CDR3 DNA sequence: TGTGCCAGCAGGGACAGCATGAACACTGAAGCTTTCTTT.